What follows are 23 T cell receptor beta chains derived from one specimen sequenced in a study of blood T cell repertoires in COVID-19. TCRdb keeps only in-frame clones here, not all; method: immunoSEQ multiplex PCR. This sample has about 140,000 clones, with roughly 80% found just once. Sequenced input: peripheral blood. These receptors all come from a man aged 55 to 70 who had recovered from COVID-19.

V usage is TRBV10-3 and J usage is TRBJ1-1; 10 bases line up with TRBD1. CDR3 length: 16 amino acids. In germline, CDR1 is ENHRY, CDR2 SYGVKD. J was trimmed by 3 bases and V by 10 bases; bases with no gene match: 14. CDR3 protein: CATLRDRGLTHTEAFF. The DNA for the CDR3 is TGTGCCACCCTCCGGGACAGGGGATTAACGCACACTGAAGCTTTCTTT.

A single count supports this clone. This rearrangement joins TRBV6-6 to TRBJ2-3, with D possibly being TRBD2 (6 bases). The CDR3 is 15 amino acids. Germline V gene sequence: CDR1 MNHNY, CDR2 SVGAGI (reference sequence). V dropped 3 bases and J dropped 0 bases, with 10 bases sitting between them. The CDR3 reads CASSYSGASTDTQYF. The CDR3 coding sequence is TGTGCCAGCAGTTATAGCGGAGCCAGCACAGATACGCAGTATTTT.

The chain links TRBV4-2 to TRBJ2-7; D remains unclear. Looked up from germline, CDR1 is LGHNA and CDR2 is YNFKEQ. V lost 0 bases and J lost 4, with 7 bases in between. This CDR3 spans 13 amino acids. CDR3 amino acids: CASSQDPLYEQYF. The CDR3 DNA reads TGTGCCAGCAGCCAAGATCCCCTGTACGAGCAGTACTTC.

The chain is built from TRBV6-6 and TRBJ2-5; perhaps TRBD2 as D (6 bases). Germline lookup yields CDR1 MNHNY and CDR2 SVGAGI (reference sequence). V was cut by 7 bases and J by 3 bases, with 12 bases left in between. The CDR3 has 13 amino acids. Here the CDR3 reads CASNNGGEETQYF. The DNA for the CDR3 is TGTGCCAGCAACAACGGGGGAGAAGAGACCCAGTACTTC.

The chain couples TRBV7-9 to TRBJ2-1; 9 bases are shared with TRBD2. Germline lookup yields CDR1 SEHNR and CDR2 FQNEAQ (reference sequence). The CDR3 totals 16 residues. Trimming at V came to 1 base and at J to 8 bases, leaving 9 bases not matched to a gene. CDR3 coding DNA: TGTGCCAGCAGCTTAGGGGAGACTAGCGGAAGAGATGAGCAGTTCTTC. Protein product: CASSLGETSGRDEQFF.

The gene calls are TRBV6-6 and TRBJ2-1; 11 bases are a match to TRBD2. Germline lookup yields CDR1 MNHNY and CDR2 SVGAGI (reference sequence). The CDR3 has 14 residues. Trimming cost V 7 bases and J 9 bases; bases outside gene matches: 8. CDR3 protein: CASNLAGGAGEQFF. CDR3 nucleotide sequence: TGTGCCAGCAACTTAGCGGGAGGGGCAGGTGAGCAGTTCTTC.

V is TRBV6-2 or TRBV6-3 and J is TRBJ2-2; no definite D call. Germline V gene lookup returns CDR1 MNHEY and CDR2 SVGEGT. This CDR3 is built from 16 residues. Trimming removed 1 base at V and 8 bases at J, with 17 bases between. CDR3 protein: CASSYYGGPDAGELFF. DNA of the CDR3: TGTGCCAGCAGTTACTACGGCGGCCCCGACGCGGGGGAGCTGTTTTTT.

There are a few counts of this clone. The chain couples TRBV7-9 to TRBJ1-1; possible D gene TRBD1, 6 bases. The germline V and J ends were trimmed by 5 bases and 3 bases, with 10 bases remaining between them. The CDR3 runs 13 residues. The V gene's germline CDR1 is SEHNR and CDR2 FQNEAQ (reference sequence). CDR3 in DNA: TGTGCCAGCAGCCCTCCAGGGGACACTGAAGCTTTCTTT. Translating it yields CASSPPGDTEAFF.

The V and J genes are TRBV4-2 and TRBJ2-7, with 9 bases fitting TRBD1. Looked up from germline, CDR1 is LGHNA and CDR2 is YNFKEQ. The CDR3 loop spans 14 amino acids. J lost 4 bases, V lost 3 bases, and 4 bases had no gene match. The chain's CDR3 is CASSHEQGAYEQYF. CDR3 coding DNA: TGTGCCAGCAGCCATGAACAGGGGGCTTACGAGCAGTACTTC.

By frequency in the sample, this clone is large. The CDR3 region has the DNA TGTGCCAGTAGTACGACTAGCGCCAGCACAGATACGCAGTATTTT. Its translation is CASSTTSASTDTQYF. This chain joins TRBV19 and TRBJ2-3; 8 nucleotides align to TRBD2. CDR3 size: 15 residues. Trimming cost V 4 bases and J 0 bases; bases outside gene matches: 3. CDR1 and CDR2 (germline): LNHDA, SQIVND (reference sequence).

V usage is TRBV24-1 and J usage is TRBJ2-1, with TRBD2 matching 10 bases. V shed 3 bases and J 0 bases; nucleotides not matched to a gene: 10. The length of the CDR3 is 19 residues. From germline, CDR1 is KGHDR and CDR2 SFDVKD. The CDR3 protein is CATSDNFASGSPSYNEQFF. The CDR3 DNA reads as TGTGCCACCAGTGATAATTTTGCTAGCGGGAGCCCCTCCTACAATGAGCAGTTCTTC.

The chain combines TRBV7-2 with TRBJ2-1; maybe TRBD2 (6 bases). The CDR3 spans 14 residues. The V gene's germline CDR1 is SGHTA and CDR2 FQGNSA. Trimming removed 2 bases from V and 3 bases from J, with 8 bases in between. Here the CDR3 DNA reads TGTGCCAGCAGCTTACCCGGGGGCTACAATGAGCAGTTCTTC. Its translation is CASSLPGGYNEQFF.

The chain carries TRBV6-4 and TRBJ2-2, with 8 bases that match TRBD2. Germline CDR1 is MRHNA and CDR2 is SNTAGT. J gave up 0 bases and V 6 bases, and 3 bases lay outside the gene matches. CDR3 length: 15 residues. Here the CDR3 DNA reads TGTGCCAGCAGCCGGGGGGGCTCGAACACCGGGGAGCTGTTTTTT. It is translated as CASSRGGSNTGELFF.

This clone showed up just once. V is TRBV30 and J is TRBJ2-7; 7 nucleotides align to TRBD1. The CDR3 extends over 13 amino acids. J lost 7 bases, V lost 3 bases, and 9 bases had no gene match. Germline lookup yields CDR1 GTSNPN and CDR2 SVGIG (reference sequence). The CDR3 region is CAWRPTGVWEQYF. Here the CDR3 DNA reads TGTGCCTGGAGACCCACAGGGGTGTGGGAGCAGTACTTC.

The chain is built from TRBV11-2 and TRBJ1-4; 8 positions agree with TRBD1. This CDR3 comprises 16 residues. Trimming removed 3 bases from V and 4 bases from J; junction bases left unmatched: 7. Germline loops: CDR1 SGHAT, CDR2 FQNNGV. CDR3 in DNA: TGTGCCAGCAGCTTGGACAGGGTGAGGGGTAATGAAAAACTGTTTTTT. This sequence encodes CASSLDRVRGNEKLFF.

The CDR3 DNA follows: TGTGCCAGCAGCCAGATCCGACAGGGGGAGGCTTTCTTT. Amino acids: CASSQIRQGEAFF. The chain combines TRBV14 with TRBJ1-1, with 9 positions matching TRBD1. V was pared by 3 bases and J by 11 bases, with 7 bases of the junction left unmatched. Germline V CDR1 and CDR2: SGHDN, FVKESK. This CDR3 comprises 13 residues.

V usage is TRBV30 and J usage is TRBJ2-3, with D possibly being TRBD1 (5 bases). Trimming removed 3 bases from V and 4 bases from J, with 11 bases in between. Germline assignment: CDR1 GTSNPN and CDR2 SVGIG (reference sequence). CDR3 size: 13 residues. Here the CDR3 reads CAWRGQGPDTQYF. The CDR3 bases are TGTGCCTGGAGAGGCCAGGGCCCAGATACGCAGTATTTT.

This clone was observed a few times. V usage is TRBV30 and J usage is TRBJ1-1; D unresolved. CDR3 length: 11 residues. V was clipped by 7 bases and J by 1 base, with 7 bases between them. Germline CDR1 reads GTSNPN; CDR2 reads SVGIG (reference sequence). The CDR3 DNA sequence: TGTGCCTTCGAGTGGAACACTGAAGCTTTCTTT. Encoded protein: CAFEWNTEAFF.

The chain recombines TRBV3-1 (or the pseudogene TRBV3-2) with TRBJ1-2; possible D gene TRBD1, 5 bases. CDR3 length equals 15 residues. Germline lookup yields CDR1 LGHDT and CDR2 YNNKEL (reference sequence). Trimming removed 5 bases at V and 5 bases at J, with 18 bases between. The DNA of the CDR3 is TGTGCCAGCAGCTCCGGGACTGGGGGTGAATATGGCTACACCTTC. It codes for CASSSGTGGEYGYTF.

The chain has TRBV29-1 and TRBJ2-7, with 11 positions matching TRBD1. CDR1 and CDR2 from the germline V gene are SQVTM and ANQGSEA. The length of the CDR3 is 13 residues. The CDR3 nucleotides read TGCAGTTATCGGGGACAGGGGGCCTACGAGCAGTACTTC. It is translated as CSYRGQGAYEQYF.

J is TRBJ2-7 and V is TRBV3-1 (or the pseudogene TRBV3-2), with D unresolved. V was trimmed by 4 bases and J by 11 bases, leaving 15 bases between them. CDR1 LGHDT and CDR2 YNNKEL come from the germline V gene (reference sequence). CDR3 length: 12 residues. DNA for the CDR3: TGTGCCAGCAGCCCAAGAATGGCGGTAAAGTACTTC. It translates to CASSPRMAVKYF.

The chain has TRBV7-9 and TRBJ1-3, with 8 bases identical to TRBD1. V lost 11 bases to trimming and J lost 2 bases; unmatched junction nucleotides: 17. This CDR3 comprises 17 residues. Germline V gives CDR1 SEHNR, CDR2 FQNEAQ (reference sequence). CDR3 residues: CAARRAPQGAPGNTIYF. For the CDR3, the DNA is TGTGCCGCCCGACGAGCTCCTCAGGGGGCTCCTGGAAACACCATATATTTT.

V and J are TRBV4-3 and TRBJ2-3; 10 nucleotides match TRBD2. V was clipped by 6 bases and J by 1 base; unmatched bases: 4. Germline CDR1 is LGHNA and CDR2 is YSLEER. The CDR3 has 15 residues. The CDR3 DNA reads TGCGCCAGCAGTTACACTAGCGGGGGCACAGATACGCAGTATTTT. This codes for CASSYTSGGTDTQYF.